A selection of T cell receptor beta chains follows, all from one sample in a study of T-cell reconstitution after alpha-beta-depleted transplantation in children. TCRdb itself ran the PCR reads through MiXCR, one entry per CDR3 protein. Of hundreds of thousands of distinct CDR3 sequences listed, around 17% are singletons. Here the sequenced sample was PBMCs, mostly from graft donor cells, taken 360 days after TCRalphabeta/CD19-depleted stem cell transplant. These receptors all come from a male patient between 5 and 17 years old who had a stem cell transplant for acute lymphoblastic leukemia, so the T cells may come from the graft donor. Each CDR3 is given with its conserved first and last residue. D genes are given only for firm matches. The size entry is marked missing in some rows and otherwise reads once, few, many or a size class.

CDR3 length: 16
J gene: TRBJ2-7
clone size: few
D gene: TRBD1
V gene: TRBV5-1
CDR3 DNA: TGCGCCAGCAGCTTGGGGACAGGCCCCCTCGCCTACGAGCAGTACTTC
CDR3 protein: CASSLGTGPLAYEQYF

CDR3 length: 14
J gene: TRBJ2-3
clone size: few
D gene: -
V gene: TRBV24-1
CDR3 DNA: TGTGCCACCAGTGTCGGTCAGGGTGGAGATACGCAGTATTTT
CDR3 protein: CATSVGQGGDTQYF

CDR3 length: 15
J gene: TRBJ2-1
clone size: -
D gene: TRBD2
V gene: TRBV10-3
CDR3 DNA: TGTGCCATCAGTGCCTATTCCGGGACTAACAATGAGCAGTTCTTC
CDR3 protein: CAISAYSGTNNEQFF

CDR3 length: 12
J gene: TRBJ1-4
clone size: few
D gene: -
V gene: TRBV3-1
CDR3 DNA: TGTGCCAGCAGCCCAAGCAGCGGAAAACTGTTTTTT
CDR3 protein: CASSPSSGKLFF

CDR3 length: 13
J gene: TRBJ2-3
clone size: few
D gene: -
V gene: TRBV12-5
CDR3 DNA: TGTGCTAGTGGTTTGGCCGTCACAGATACGCAGTATTTT
CDR3 protein: CASGLAVTDTQYF

CDR3 length: 10
J gene: TRBJ2-3
clone size: -
D gene: -
V gene: TRBV20-1
CDR3 DNA: TGCAGTGCTGCTTTAGATACGCAGTATTTT
CDR3 protein: CSAALDTQYF

CDR3 length: 13
J gene: TRBJ2-7
clone size: many
D gene: -
V gene: TRBV27
CDR3 DNA: TGTGCCAGCAGTTTCCTCCGCTCCTACGAGCAGTACTTC
CDR3 protein: CASSFLRSYEQYF

CDR3 length: 17
J gene: TRBJ2-2
clone size: few
D gene: TRBD1
V gene: TRBV5-1
CDR3 DNA: TGCGCCAGCAGCATGGACAGGGGGCTACGTGGTACCGGGGAGCTGTTTTTT
CDR3 protein: CASSMDRGLRGTGELFF

CDR3 length: 14
J gene: TRBJ2-2
clone size: -
D gene: -
V gene: TRBV5-4
CDR3 DNA: TGTGCCAGCAGCTTTAGACAGAACACCGGGGAGCTGTTTTTT
CDR3 protein: CASSFRQNTGELFF

CDR3 length: 12
J gene: TRBJ1-2
clone size: -
D gene: TRBD1
V gene: TRBV12-3/TRBV12-4
CDR3 DNA: TGTGCCAGTGGGACAGGCGACTATGGCTACACCTTC
CDR3 protein: CASGTGDYGYTF

CDR3 length: 14
J gene: TRBJ2-1
clone size: -
D gene: -
V gene: TRBV27
CDR3 DNA: TGTGCCAGCAGTTTACGCGAATCCTACAATGAGCAGTTCTTC
CDR3 protein: CASSLRESYNEQFF

CDR3 length: 15
J gene: TRBJ1-2
clone size: -
D gene: -
V gene: TRBV5-1
CDR3 DNA: TGCGCCAGCAGCTTGGATGGACAGCCGGCCTATGGCTACACCTTC
CDR3 protein: CASSLDGQPAYGYTF

CDR3 length: 16
J gene: TRBJ2-2
clone size: -
D gene: TRBD2
V gene: TRBV18
CDR3 DNA: TGTGCCAGCTCACGTCGTGGGACTACGGACACCGGGGAGCTGTTTTTT
CDR3 protein: CASSRRGTTDTGELFF

CDR3 length: 12
J gene: TRBJ1-1
clone size: few
D gene: -
V gene: TRBV2
CDR3 DNA: TGTGCCAGCAGGCCCGACACCTTCGAAGCTTTCTTT
CDR3 protein: CASRPDTFEAFF

CDR3 length: 15
J gene: TRBJ2-2
clone size: few
D gene: TRBD2
V gene: TRBV25-1
CDR3 DNA: TGTGCCAGCAGTGAACGGGGGGCGAACACCGGGGAGCTGTTTTTT
CDR3 protein: CASSERGANTGELFF

CDR3 length: 17
J gene: TRBJ2-4
clone size: few
D gene: TRBD2
V gene: TRBV3-1
CDR3 DNA: TGTGCCAGCAGCCAAGATTGGTTAGCGGGAGCCAAAAACATTCAGTACTTC
CDR3 protein: CASSQDWLAGAKNIQYF

CDR3 length: 11
J gene: TRBJ2-1
clone size: -
D gene: -
V gene: TRBV12-3/TRBV12-4
CDR3 DNA: TGTGCCAGCAGCCTTTGGGTTGAGCAGTTCTTC
CDR3 protein: CASSLWVEQFF

CDR3 length: 15
J gene: TRBJ2-7
clone size: -
D gene: TRBD1
V gene: TRBV7-3
CDR3 DNA: TGTGCCAGCAGCTTTCTAGGGGGCCAGAGCTACGAGCAGTACTTC
CDR3 protein: CASSFLGGQSYEQYF

CDR3 length: 14
J gene: TRBJ2-7
clone size: many
D gene: TRBD2
V gene: TRBV5-1
CDR3 DNA: TGCGCCAGCAGCTTACTCGCGGGAGGATACGAGCAGTACTTC
CDR3 protein: CASSLLAGGYEQYF

CDR3 length: 13
J gene: TRBJ2-3
clone size: many
D gene: -
V gene: TRBV7-2
CDR3 DNA: TGTGCCAGCAGCCCACGACTAGACACTCCGCAGTATTTT
CDR3 protein: CASSPRLDTPQYF

CDR3 length: 16
J gene: TRBJ2-2
clone size: many
D gene: TRBD2
V gene: TRBV7-8
CDR3 DNA: TGTGCCAGCAGCTCTACTTCTAGCGGGAGAACCGGGGAGCTGTTTTTT
CDR3 protein: CASSSTSSGRTGELFF

CDR3 length: 17
J gene: TRBJ2-1
clone size: -
D gene: TRBD2
V gene: TRBV4-1
CDR3 DNA: TGCGCCAGCAGCCAATACGGAGGGAGGGCTACCTACAATGAGCAGTTCTTC
CDR3 protein: CASSQYGGRATYNEQFF

CDR3 length: 16
J gene: TRBJ2-7
clone size: -
D gene: -
V gene: TRBV14
CDR3 DNA: TGTGCCAGCAGCCAGATGACACGGTCTATCGGGTACGAGCAGTACTTC
CDR3 protein: CASSQMTRSIGYEQYF

CDR3 length: 17
J gene: TRBJ2-5
clone size: -
D gene: TRBD1
V gene: TRBV5-8
CDR3 DNA: TGTGCCAGCAGCTCTATCGTTACCTCAGGGGGCGAAGAGACCCAGTACTTC
CDR3 protein: CASSSIVTSGGEETQYF

CDR3 length: 14
J gene: TRBJ1-4
clone size: few
D gene: -
V gene: TRBV5-1
CDR3 DNA: TGCGCCAGCAGCCCGGACACTTCTAATGAAAAACTGTTTTTT
CDR3 protein: CASSPDTSNEKLFF

CDR3 length: 15
J gene: TRBJ2-5
clone size: -
D gene: -
V gene: TRBV7-3
CDR3 DNA: TGTGCCAGCAGCCCAGAGGTGGGGATACAAGAGACCCAGTACTTC
CDR3 protein: CASSPEVGIQETQYF

CDR3 length: 15
J gene: TRBJ1-1
clone size: -
D gene: -
V gene: TRBV19
CDR3 DNA: TGTGCCAGTAGTGCCCTACAGGGATGGAACACTGAAGCTTTCTTT
CDR3 protein: CASSALQGWNTEAFF

CDR3 length: 20
J gene: TRBJ2-7
clone size: few
D gene: -
V gene: TRBV21-1
CDR3 DNA: TGTGCCAGCAGCAAAGGGGATCCCCCGACTTATGAACTAGGCTCCTACGAGCAGTACTTC
CDR3 protein: CASSKGDPPTYELGSYEQYF

CDR3 length: 17
J gene: TRBJ2-1
clone size: many
D gene: TRBD1
V gene: TRBV5-1
CDR3 DNA: TGCGCCAGCAGCTTGAGGACAGGGATAATCCTACGGGATGAGCAGTTCTTC
CDR3 protein: CASSLRTGIILRDEQFF

CDR3 length: 14
J gene: TRBJ2-7
clone size: few
D gene: TRBD2
V gene: TRBV20-1
CDR3 DNA: TGCAGTGCTACCACCGGGACTAGCGACTACGAGCAGTACTTC
CDR3 protein: CSATTGTSDYEQYF

CDR3 length: 17
J gene: TRBJ2-7
clone size: -
D gene: TRBD2
V gene: TRBV20-1
CDR3 DNA: TGCAGTGCTAGAGATCCGGGACTAGCGGGAGGTGGGTACGAGCAGTACTTC
CDR3 protein: CSARDPGLAGGGYEQYF

CDR3 length: 14
J gene: TRBJ2-5
clone size: many
D gene: -
V gene: TRBV11-3
CDR3 DNA: TGTGCCAGCAGCTTAGGGGATCTCCAAGAGACCCAGTACTTC
CDR3 protein: CASSLGDLQETQYF

CDR3 length: 15
J gene: TRBJ2-5
clone size: few
D gene: -
V gene: TRBV5-6
CDR3 DNA: TGTGCCAGCAGCGGGGGACTGGCAGGATGGGAGACCCAGTACTTC
CDR3 protein: CASSGGLAGWETQYF

CDR3 length: 12
J gene: TRBJ1-5
clone size: -
D gene: -
V gene: TRBV27
CDR3 DNA: TGTGCCAGCAGTTTCGTTGGTCAGCCCCAGCATTTT
CDR3 protein: CASSFVGQPQHF

CDR3 length: 15
J gene: TRBJ2-1
clone size: many
D gene: -
V gene: TRBV2
CDR3 DNA: TGTGCCAGCAGCAGAGAGGCGACGCGGGTCAATGAGCAGTTCTTC
CDR3 protein: CASSREATRVNEQFF

CDR3 length: 12
J gene: TRBJ2-5
clone size: -
D gene: -
V gene: TRBV7-2
CDR3 DNA: TGTGCCAGCAGCGCGTATGGAGAGACCCAGTACTTC
CDR3 protein: CASSAYGETQYF

CDR3 length: 15
J gene: TRBJ2-5
clone size: -
D gene: -
V gene: TRBV5-1
CDR3 DNA: TGCGCCAGCAGCTTGGTAGCTAGCGAGCAAGAGACCCAGTACTTC
CDR3 protein: CASSLVASEQETQYF

CDR3 length: 15
J gene: TRBJ2-7
clone size: -
D gene: -
V gene: TRBV5-6
CDR3 DNA: TGTGCCAGCAGCTTGTTCAGCCGCAGACAACCCAAGCAGTACTTC
CDR3 protein: CASSLFSRRQPKQYF

CDR3 length: 14
J gene: TRBJ2-1
clone size: few
D gene: -
V gene: TRBV15
CDR3 DNA: TGTGCCACCAGCAGCTTTACTAGCCCCCAAGGGCAGTTCTTC
CDR3 protein: CATSSFTSPQGQFF

CDR3 length: 15
J gene: TRBJ2-3
clone size: many
D gene: -
V gene: TRBV4-2
CDR3 DNA: TGTGCCAGCAGCCAAGATAGGGCCGGCACAGATACGCAGTATTTT
CDR3 protein: CASSQDRAGTDTQYF

CDR3 length: 14
J gene: TRBJ2-7
clone size: -
D gene: -
V gene: TRBV14
CDR3 DNA: TGTGCCAGCAGCCGGAAACAGGGATCCTACGAGCAGTACTTC
CDR3 protein: CASSRKQGSYEQYF

CDR3 length: 16
J gene: TRBJ2-3
clone size: few
D gene: TRBD2
V gene: TRBV7-3
CDR3 DNA: TGTGCCAGCAGCCCCCTAAGCGGGAGGGGTGCAGATACGCAGTATTTT
CDR3 protein: CASSPLSGRGADTQYF

CDR3 length: 15
J gene: TRBJ2-7
clone size: few
D gene: -
V gene: TRBV4-2
CDR3 DNA: TGTGCCAGCAGCCAAGAGGTCGCCTGGGGCTACGAGCAGTACTTC
CDR3 protein: CASSQEVAWGYEQYF

CDR3 length: 14
J gene: TRBJ2-7
clone size: few
D gene: TRBD1
V gene: TRBV5-1
CDR3 DNA: TGCGCCAGCAGCTGGGACAGTAATTTCTACGAGCAGTACTTC
CDR3 protein: CASSWDSNFYEQYF

CDR3 length: 16
J gene: TRBJ2-1
clone size: many
D gene: -
V gene: TRBV12-3/TRBV12-4
CDR3 DNA: TGTGCCAGCAGTTTAAGGGGGGGAGGGCCCTACAATGAGCAGTTCTTC
CDR3 protein: CASSLRGGGPYNEQFF

CDR3 length: 14
J gene: TRBJ2-1
clone size: few
D gene: TRBD1
V gene: TRBV24-1
CDR3 DNA: TGTGCCACCAGCGCAGGGACAGGCGGGAATGAGCAGTTCTTC
CDR3 protein: CATSAGTGGNEQFF

CDR3 length: 17
J gene: TRBJ2-7
clone size: many
D gene: TRBD1
V gene: TRBV7-9
CDR3 DNA: TGTGCCAGCAGCCGTCCCGGGACAGGGGCCAAATCCTACGAGCAGTACTTC
CDR3 protein: CASSRPGTGAKSYEQYF

CDR3 length: 13
J gene: TRBJ2-7
clone size: few
D gene: -
V gene: TRBV5-6
CDR3 DNA: TGTGCCAGCAGCTGGGGACACGCCTACGAGCAGTACTTC
CDR3 protein: CASSWGHAYEQYF

CDR3 length: 14
J gene: TRBJ2-5
clone size: few
D gene: -
V gene: TRBV5-1
CDR3 DNA: TGCGCCAGCAGCCGACCTGTCCCCGGAGAGACCCAGTACTTC
CDR3 protein: CASSRPVPGETQYF

CDR3 length: 18
J gene: TRBJ2-6
clone size: -
D gene: TRBD2
V gene: TRBV7-3
CDR3 DNA: TGTGCCAGCAGCCCGCGGACTAGCGGACCATCCTGGGCCAACGTCCTGACTTTC
CDR3 protein: CASSPRTSGPSWANVLTF

CDR3 length: 12
J gene: TRBJ1-5
clone size: -
D gene: -
V gene: TRBV6-1
CDR3 DNA: TGTGCCAGCAGTAAAAGCAATCAGCCCCAGCATTTT
CDR3 protein: CASSKSNQPQHF

CDR3 length: 17
J gene: TRBJ2-1
clone size: many
D gene: TRBD2
V gene: TRBV4-1
CDR3 DNA: TGCGCCAGCAGCCAAGGAATGGAGCTAGCGGGAAATAATGAGCAGTTCTTC
CDR3 protein: CASSQGMELAGNNEQFF

CDR3 length: 15
J gene: TRBJ2-1
clone size: -
D gene: -
V gene: TRBV11-2
CDR3 DNA: TGTGCCAGCAGCTGGGGCGAAATCTCCTACAATGAGCAGTTCTTC
CDR3 protein: CASSWGEISYNEQFF

CDR3 length: 16
J gene: TRBJ2-1
clone size: -
D gene: TRBD2
V gene: TRBV10-3
CDR3 DNA: TGTGCCATCAGTGAGTCGCTGACTAGCGGGAGCTATGAGCAGTTCTTC
CDR3 protein: CAISESLTSGSYEQFF

CDR3 length: 16
J gene: TRBJ2-1
clone size: few
D gene: -
V gene: TRBV11-2
CDR3 DNA: TGTGCCAGCAGCTTACATAGGGGGGAGTCCTACAATGAGCAGTTCTTC
CDR3 protein: CASSLHRGESYNEQFF

CDR3 length: 11
J gene: TRBJ2-5
clone size: -
D gene: -
V gene: TRBV20-1
CDR3 DNA: TGCAGTGCCCCCGGAGGAGAGACCCAGTACTTC
CDR3 protein: CSAPGGETQYF

CDR3 length: 15
J gene: TRBJ1-2
clone size: few
D gene: -
V gene: TRBV29-1
CDR3 DNA: TGCAGTGTGGATAGAAAACAGGCCGATAACTATGGCTACACCTTC
CDR3 protein: CSVDRKQADNYGYTF

CDR3 length: 11
J gene: TRBJ2-5
clone size: many
D gene: -
V gene: TRBV5-1
CDR3 DNA: TGCGCCAGCAAGCTTGGGGAGACCCAGTACTTC
CDR3 protein: CASKLGETQYF

CDR3 length: 17
J gene: TRBJ2-1
clone size: few
D gene: -
V gene: TRBV2
CDR3 DNA: TGTGCCAGCAGTGGGGGACTTGGGGCCGATGAAAACAATGAGCAGTTCTTC
CDR3 protein: CASSGGLGADENNEQFF